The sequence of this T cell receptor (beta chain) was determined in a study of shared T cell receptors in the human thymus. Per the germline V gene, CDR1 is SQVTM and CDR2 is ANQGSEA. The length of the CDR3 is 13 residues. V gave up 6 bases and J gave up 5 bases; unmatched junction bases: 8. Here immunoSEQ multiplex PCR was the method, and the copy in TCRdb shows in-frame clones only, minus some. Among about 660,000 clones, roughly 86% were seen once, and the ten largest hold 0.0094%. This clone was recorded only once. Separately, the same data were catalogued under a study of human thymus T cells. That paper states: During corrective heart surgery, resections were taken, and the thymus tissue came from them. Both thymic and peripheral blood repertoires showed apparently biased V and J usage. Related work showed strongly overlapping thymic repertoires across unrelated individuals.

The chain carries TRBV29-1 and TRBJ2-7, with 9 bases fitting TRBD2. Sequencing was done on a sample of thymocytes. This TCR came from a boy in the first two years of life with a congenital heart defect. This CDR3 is CSVAPGLANEQYF. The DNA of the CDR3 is TGCAGCGTGGCCCCGGGACTAGCAAACGAGCAGTACTTC.